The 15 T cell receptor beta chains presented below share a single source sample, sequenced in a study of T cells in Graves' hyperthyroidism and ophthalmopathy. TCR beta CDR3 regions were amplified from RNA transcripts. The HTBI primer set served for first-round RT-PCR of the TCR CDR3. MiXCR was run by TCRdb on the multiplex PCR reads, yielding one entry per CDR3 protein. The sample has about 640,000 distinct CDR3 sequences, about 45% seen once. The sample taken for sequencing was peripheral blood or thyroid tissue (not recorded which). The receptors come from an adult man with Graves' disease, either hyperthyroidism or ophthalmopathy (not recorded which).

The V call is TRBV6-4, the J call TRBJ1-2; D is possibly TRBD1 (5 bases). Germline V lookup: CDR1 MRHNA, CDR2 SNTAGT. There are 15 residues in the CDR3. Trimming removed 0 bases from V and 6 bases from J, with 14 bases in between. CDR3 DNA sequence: TGTGCCAGCAGTGACTCCACCGGGGGGGGGAATGGCTACACCTTC. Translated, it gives CASSDSTGGGNGYTF.

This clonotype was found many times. CDR3 nucleotides: TGTGCCAGCAGGACGGGACAGGGGTTTGGCTACACCTTC. Protein: CASRTGQGFGYTF. This chain uses TRBV7-9 with TRBJ1-2; 10 positions agree with TRBD1. Germline assignment: CDR1 SEHNR and CDR2 FQNEAQ (reference sequence). The CDR3 totals 13 residues. Trimming at V came to 6 bases and at J to 7 bases, leaving 5 bases not matched to a gene. The entire variable domain, with the rest obtained from reference TRBV7-9 and TRBJ1-2, is as follows: DTGVSQNPRHKITKRGQNVTFRCDPISEHNRLYWYRQTLGQGPEFLTYFQNEAQLEKSRLLSDRFSAERPKGSFSTLEIQRTEQGDSAMYLCASRTGQGFGYTFGSGTRLTVV.

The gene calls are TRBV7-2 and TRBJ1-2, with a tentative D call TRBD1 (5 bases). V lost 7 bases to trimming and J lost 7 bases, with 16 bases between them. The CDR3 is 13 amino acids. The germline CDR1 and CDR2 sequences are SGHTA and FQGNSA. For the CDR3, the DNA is TGTGCCAGCAACTACGACAGACGCGGTGGCTACACCTTC. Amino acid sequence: CASNYDRRGGYTF.

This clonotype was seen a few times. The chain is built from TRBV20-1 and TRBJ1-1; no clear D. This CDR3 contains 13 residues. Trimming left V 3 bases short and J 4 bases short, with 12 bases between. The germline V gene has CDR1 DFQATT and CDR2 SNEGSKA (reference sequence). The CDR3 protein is CSASVPGFTEAFF. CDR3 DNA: TGCAGTGCTAGCGTCCCGGGCTTCACTGAAGCTTTCTTT.

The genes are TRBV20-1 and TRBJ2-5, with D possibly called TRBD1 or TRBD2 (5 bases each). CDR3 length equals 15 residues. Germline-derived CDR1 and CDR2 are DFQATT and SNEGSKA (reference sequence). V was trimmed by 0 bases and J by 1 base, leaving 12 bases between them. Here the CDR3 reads CSARDIQGAQETQYF. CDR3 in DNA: TGCAGTGCTAGAGATATTCAGGGAGCCCAAGAGACCCAGTACTTC.

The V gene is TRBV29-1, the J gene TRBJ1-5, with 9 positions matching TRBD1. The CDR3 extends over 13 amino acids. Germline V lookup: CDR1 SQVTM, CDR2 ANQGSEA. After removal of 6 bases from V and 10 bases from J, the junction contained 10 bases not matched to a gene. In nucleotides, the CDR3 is TGCAGCGTCGGGACAGGGATCGATTCACCCCAGCATTTT. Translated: CSVGTGIDSPQHF.

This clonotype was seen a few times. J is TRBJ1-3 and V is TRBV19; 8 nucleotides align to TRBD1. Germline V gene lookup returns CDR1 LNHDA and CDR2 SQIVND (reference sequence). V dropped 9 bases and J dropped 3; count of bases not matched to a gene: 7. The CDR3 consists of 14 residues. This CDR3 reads CASRRDRLGNTIYF. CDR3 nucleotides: TGTGCCAGCCGCCGGGACAGGCTTGGAAACACCATATATTTT.

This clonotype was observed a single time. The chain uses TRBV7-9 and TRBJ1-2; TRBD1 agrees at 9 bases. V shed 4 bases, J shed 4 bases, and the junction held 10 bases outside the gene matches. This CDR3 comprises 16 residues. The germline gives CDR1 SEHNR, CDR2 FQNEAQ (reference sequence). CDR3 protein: CASSSLQGAGGYGYTF. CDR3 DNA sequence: TGTGCCAGCAGCTCCCTACAGGGGGCCGGAGGCTATGGCTACACCTTC. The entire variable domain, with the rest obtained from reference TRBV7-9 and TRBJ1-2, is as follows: DTGVSQNPRHKITKRGQNVTFRCDPISEHNRLYWYRQTLGQGPEFLTYFQNEAQLEKSRLLSDRFSAERPKGSFSTLEIQRTEQGDSAMYLCASSSLQGAGGYGYTFGSGTRLTVV.

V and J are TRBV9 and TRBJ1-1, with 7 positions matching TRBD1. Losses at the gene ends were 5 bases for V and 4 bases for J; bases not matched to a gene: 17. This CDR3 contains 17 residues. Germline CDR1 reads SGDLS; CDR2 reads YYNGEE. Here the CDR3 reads CASSESYAQGLSTEAFF. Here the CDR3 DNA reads TGTGCCAGCAGTGAAAGCTACGCACAGGGGCTGTCCACTGAAGCTTTCTTT.

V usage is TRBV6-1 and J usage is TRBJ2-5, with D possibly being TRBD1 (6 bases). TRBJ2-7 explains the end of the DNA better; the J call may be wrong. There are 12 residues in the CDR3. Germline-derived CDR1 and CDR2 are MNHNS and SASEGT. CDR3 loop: CASSERTDEQYF. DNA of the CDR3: TGTGCCAGCAGTGAGAGGACAGACGAGCAGTACTTC.

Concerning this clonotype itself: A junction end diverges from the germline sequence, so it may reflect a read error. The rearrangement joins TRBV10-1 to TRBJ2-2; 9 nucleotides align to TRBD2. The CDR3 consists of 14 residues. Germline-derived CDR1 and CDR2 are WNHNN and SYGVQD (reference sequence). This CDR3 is CASNERGATGELFF. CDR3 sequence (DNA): TGCGCCAGCAATGAGCGGGGGGCCACCGGGGAGCTGTTTTTT.

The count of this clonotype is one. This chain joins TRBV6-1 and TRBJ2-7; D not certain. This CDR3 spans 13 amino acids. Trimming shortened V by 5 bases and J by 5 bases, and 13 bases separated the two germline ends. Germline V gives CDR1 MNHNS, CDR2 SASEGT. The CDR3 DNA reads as TGTGCCAGCAGTTCCTCCTCGGTCCACGAGCAGTACTTC. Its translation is CASSSSSVHEQYF.

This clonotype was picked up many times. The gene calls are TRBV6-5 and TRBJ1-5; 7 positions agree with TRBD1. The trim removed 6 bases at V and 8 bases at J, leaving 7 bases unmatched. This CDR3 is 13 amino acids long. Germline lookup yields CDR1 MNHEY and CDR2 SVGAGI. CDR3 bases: TGTGCCAGCAGGCGGACAGGCCTGGAGCCCCAGCATTTT. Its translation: CASRRTGLEPQHF.

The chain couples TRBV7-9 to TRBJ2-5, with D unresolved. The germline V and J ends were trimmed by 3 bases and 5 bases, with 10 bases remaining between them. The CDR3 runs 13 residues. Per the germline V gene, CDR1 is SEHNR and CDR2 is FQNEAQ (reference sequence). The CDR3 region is CASSLQPMETQYF. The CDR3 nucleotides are TGTGCCAGCAGCTTGCAGCCCATGGAGACCCAGTACTTC.

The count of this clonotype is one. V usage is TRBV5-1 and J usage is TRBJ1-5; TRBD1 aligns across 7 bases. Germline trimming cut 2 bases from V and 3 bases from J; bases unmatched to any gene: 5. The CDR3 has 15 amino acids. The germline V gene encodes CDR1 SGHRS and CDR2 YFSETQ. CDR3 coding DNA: TGCGCCAGCAGCTTAACGACAGGGAACAATCAGCCCCAGCATTTT. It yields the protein CASSLTTGNNQPQHF.